A selection of T cell receptor beta chains follows, all from one sample in a study of regulatory T cells in long-lasting Graves disease. MiXCR was run by TCRdb on the multiplex PCR reads, yielding one entry per CDR3 protein. The data hold fewer than 400,000 distinct CDR3 sequences, with around 21% observed a single time. The material sequenced was peripheral blood mononuclear cells (PBMCs), taken when the disease was refractory, from a patient treated with antithyroid drugs. The source is a female donor with Graves disease. The CDR3 runs from the conserved cysteine through the conserved F or W. D genes are given only for firm matches. Only some rows state a clone size, as once, few, many or a class for expanded clones.

v_call	d_call	j_call	clone_size	cdr3_nt	cdr3_aa
TRBV7-3	.	TRBJ1-6	.	TGTGCCAGCAGCTTAAATTTTATTACCGATAATTCACCCCTCCACTTT	CASSLNFITDNSPLHF
TRBV9	TRBD1	TRBJ1-5	.	TGTGCCAGCAGCCTCGCGGGGGACAGCTATCAGCCCCAGCATTTT	CASSLAGDSYQPQHF
TRBV7-8	.	TRBJ1-1	few	TGTGCCAGCAGCTTACGACGCGCCGAGCCCACTGAAGCTTTCTTT	CASSLRRAEPTEAFF
TRBV5-4	TRBD2	TRBJ2-2	.	TGTGCCAGCAGCCACTGGACTAGCGGAAACACCGGGGAGCTGTTTTTT	CASSHWTSGNTGELFF
TRBV11-2	TRBD2	TRBJ2-3	.	TGTGCCAGCAGCCCCACGACTAGCAGCACAGATACGCAGTATTTT	CASSPTTSSTDTQYF
TRBV24-1	.	TRBJ2-7	few	TGTGCCACCAGTGACGGGAGCCGCTACGAGCAGTACTTC	CATSDGSRYEQYF
TRBV7-2	.	TRBJ2-5	many	TGTGCCAGCGTAGGGGCCAGGGGACAAGAGACCCAGTACTTC	CASVGARGQETQYF
TRBV12-3/TRBV12-4	.	TRBJ1-1	many	TGTGCCAGCATCCCCCTTGGCGGAAACACTGAAGCTTTCTTT	CASIPLGGNTEAFF
TRBV12-3/TRBV12-4	TRBD1	TRBJ1-4	many	TGTGCCAGCAGTGCCAACAGGGGTGCCTCCAATGAAAAACTGTTTTTT	CASSANRGASNEKLFF
TRBV12-3/TRBV12-4	.	TRBJ1-2	.	TGTGCCAGCTCACCAAATTATGAGCCTAAGGGCTACACCTTC	CASSPNYEPKGYTF
TRBV20-1	.	TRBJ2-5	.	TGCAGTGCTACCCGTCTAGGGGAGACCCAGTACTTC	CSATRLGETQYF